This record looks at one T cell receptor (beta chain) sequence and its context. Its specificity is unknown. The CDR3 extends over 15 amino acids. The V and J ends lost 0 bases and 3 bases respectively, with 8 bases between them. Germline lookup yields CDR1 LGHNA and CDR2 YSLEER. These donors were members of the roughly 110-subject validation cohort, a group separate from the approximately 670-subject first cohort. The data stem from a study of cytomegalovirus exposure and HLA in healthy donors. Study-level results: The listing of approximately 160 TCR beta chains classed them as cytomegalovirus-associated. Most TCRs appeared rarely, but some public TCRs recurred in many donors.

The method was immunoSEQ multiplex PCR; TCRdb's version includes in-frame clones alone and lacks a portion of them. The table has 150,000 or so clones, about 87% seen once. The sample was PBMCs. The chain couples TRBV4-3 to TRBJ1-4; D is perhaps TRBD1 (5 bases). The sequence derives from a woman in her 30s in good health and CMV-seronegative. CDR3: CASSQDVGANEKLFF. The CDR3 region has the DNA TGCGCCAGCAGCCAAGATGTAGGGGCTAATGAAAAACTGTTTTTT.